This T cell receptor beta chain was captured by sequencing in a study of blood T cell repertoires in COVID-19. For the study at large: Both acute and convalescent COVID-19 samples were obtained from the United States, Italy and Spain. T cells, B-cell-depleted T cells, or PBMCs supplied cDNA or gDNA.

Methods used by the authors: Using reference gene primer amplification, nucleated cell counts were estimated. Profiled with immunoSEQ multiplex PCR; TCRdb holds only in-frame clones, not every one. D and trimming come from the DNA, and the V and J calls and clone size come from that table. The sample contains hundreds of thousands of clones, approximately 88% of which appear only once. This clone was recorded only once. Sequenced: peripheral blood. The TCR sequence derives from a human donor in a cohort sampled during active COVID-19.

The CDR3 here is CASSRRTGGPEAFF. CDR3 nucleotide sequence: TGTGCCAGCAGCCGTCGGACAGGGGGGCCCGAAGCTTTCTTT. The chain couples TRBV9 to TRBJ1-1; 10 bases map to TRBD1. Germline values: CDR1 SGDLS, CDR2 YYNGEE. V shed 4 bases and J 8 bases; nucleotides not matched to a gene: 8. The CDR3 is made up of 14 amino acids.